The 3 T cell receptor beta chains reported below all come from one sample, sequenced in a study of CD8+CD57+ T cells in acquired aplastic anemia. Template material for TCR beta VDJ and CDR3 profiling consisted of genomic DNA. TCRdb processed the reads anew with MiXCR; each CDR3 protein has one entry. This table has approximately 170,000 distinct CDR3 sequences, around half appearing once. The sequenced sample was sorted CD4+, CD8+, or CD8+CD57+ T cells (not recorded which) from PBMCs. These receptors originate from a human donor in good health, serving as a control.

In its sample, this clonotype was seen many times. The V and J genes are TRBV6-2 or TRBV6-3 and TRBJ2-7; tentative D call: TRBD2 (7 bases). CDR3 size: 14 residues. Germline V gene data show CDR1 as MNHEY and CDR2 as SVGEGT. V shed 6 bases and J shed 1 base, with 13 bases lying between them. Here the CDR3 reads CASRPRGGSYEQYF. Here the CDR3 DNA reads TGTGCCAGCAGACCGAGGGGGGGATCCTACGAGCAGTACTTC.

The chain is built from TRBV19 and TRBJ2-7; no definite D call. V was pared by 0 bases and J by 4 bases, with 19 bases between. Germline V lookup: CDR1 LNHDA, CDR2 SQIVND (reference sequence). The CDR3 covers 17 residues. Written as DNA, the CDR3 is TGTGCCAGTAGTATAGATCCCCGGAAGGGCGGCAATTACGAGCAGTACTTC. Translating it yields CASSIDPRKGGNYEQYF.

Only one count was recorded for this clonotype. The V and J genes are TRBV15 and TRBJ2-5; the match to TRBD1 covers 9 bases. The J call is doubtful: the DNA matches TRBJ2-7 better. The CDR3 has 19 amino acids. The germline V gene encodes CDR1 LNHNV and CDR2 YYDKDF (reference sequence). The CDR3 is CATSRLPRIRDRDSYEQYF. As DNA, the CDR3 is TGTGCCACCAGCAGGCTTCCACGGATCCGGGACAGGGACTCCTACGAGCAGTACTTC.